This TCR beta chain came from a study of T cells after yellow fever vaccination. Study-wide findings and caveats: Overlap between CD4 and CD8 compartments was detected for a small share of clonotypes. Primary-vaccination clones mostly resurfaced post-booster (more than 95% CD4, about 87% CD8).

The ends were cut back, 0 bases at V and 2 bases at J, with 8 bases in the middle. Germline assignment: CDR1 MNHEY and CDR2 SVGAGI. The CDR3 covers 14 residues. To note about this clonotype: The antigen remains unidentified. The conserved phenylalanine or tryptophan normally closing the CDR3 is absent here, so this likely arose from a read error.

UMIs were added to TCR cDNA along with a universal primer site when it was made by 5'RACE template switching. TCRdb fed the 5' RACE reads into MiXCR, producing one record per CDR3 protein. The data hold roughly 520,000 distinct CDR3 sequences, with just over 20% observed a single time. V usage is TRBV6-5 and J usage is TRBJ2-7; no firm D call. The TCR was taken from a man between 18 and 35 years old who received the YFV17D yellow fever vaccine. The source was PBMCs, collected 21 days after the first yellow fever vaccination. CDR3 nucleotides: TGTGCCAGCAGTTACTCATATCGAACCTACGAGCAGTACCTC. As protein: CASSYSYRTYEQYL.